This T cell receptor beta chain was retrieved from a study of blood T cell repertoires in COVID-19. Study at large: The origin of the acute and convalescent COVID-19 samples was the United States, Italy and Spain.

Original handling: Estimation of nucleated cell counts relied on the amplification of reference gene primers. Assay: immunoSEQ multiplex PCR; the TCRdb copy retains only in-frame clones and omits some. V and J calls and clone size follow that table, whereas D and trimming were derived from the DNA. The data hold fewer than 200,000 clones, with more than 75% observed a single time. Germline V lookup: CDR1 SGHNT, CDR2 YYREEE (reference sequence). V was clipped by 4 bases and J by 2 bases; unmatched bases: 10. CDR3 size: 16 residues. The chain is built from TRBV5-4 and TRBJ2-5; 8 nucleotides agree with TRBD1. Sequencing was carried out using peripheral blood. The clonotype originates from a man in his forties with active or convalescent COVID-19. The CDR3 nucleotides read TGTGCCAGCAGCACCCGACAGGGGAAGGGACAAGAGACCCAGTACTTC. Protein sequence: CASSTRQGKGQETQYF. The whole variable domain, remainder taken from reference TRBV5-4 and TRBJ2-5, is ETGVTQSPTHLIKTRGQQVTLRCSSQSGHNTVSWYQQALGQGPQFIFQYYREEENGRGNFPPRFSGLQFPNYSSELNVNALELDDSALYLCASSTRQGKGQETQYFGPGTRLLVL.